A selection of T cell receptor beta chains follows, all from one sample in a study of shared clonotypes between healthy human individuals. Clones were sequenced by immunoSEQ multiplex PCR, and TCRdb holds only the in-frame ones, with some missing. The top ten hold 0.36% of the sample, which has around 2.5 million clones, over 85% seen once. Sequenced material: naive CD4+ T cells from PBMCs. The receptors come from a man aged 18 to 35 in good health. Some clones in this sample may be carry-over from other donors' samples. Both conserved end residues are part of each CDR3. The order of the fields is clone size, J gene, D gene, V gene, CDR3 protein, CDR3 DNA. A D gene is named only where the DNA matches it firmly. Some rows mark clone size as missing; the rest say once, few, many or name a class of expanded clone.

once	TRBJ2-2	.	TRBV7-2	CATGGGTGELFF	TGTGCCACCGGAGGCGGCACCGGGGAGCTGTTTTTT
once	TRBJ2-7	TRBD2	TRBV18	CASSPVVAGGYEQYF	TGTGCCAGCTCACCGGTAGTAGCGGGAGGGTACGAGCAGTACTTC
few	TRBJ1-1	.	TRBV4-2	CASSQDRETEAFF	TGTGCCAGCAGCCAAGATAGGGAAACGGAAGCTTTCTTT
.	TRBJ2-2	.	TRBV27	CASSLVLRPGDRGAVF	TGTGCCAGCAGTTTAGTCCTTCGACCGGGGGACCGGGGAGCTGTTTTT
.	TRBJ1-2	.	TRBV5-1	CASSRAFGQFDGYTF	TGCGCCAGCAGCCGCGCCTTTGGACAGTTCGATGGCTACACCTTC
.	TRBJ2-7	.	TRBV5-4	CASSLTGLLGEQYF	TGTGCCAGCAGCTTGACTGGCCTATTGGGTGAGCAGTACTTC
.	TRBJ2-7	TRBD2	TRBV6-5	CASSRTSGSYEQYF	TGTGCCAGCAGTCGGACTAGCGGCTCCTACGAGCAGTACTTC
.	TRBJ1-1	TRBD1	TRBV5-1	CASSASVGQATEAFF	TGCGCCAGCAGCGCCAGCGTAGGACAGGCCACTGAAGCTTTCTTT
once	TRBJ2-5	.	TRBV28	CASSFSGQETQYF	TGTGCCAGCAGTTTCAGCGGACAAGAGACCCAGTACTTC
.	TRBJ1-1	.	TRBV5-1	CASSLDPGAVDTEAFF	TGCGCCAGCAGCTTGGATCCCGGGGCGGTGGACACTGAAGCTTTCTTT
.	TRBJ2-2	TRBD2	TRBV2	CASIRSGGSTGELFF	TGTGCCAGCATTCGATCGGGGGGGAGCACCGGGGAGCTGTTTTTT
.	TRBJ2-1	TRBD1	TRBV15	CATSRAGTAYNEQFF	TGTGCCACCAGCAGGGCCGGGACAGCTTACAATGAGCAGTTCTTC
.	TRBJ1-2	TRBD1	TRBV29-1	CSVGHGTGANYGYTF	TGCAGCGTTGGACACGGGACAGGAGCTAACTATGGCTACACCTTC
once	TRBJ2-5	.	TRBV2	CASSEYGTLQETQYF	TGTGCCAGCAGTGAATACGGGACATTACAAGAGACCCAGTACTTC
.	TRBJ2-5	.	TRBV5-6	CASSLDLAQGTQYF	TGTGCCAGCAGCTTGGATCTAGCGCAGGGGACCCAGTACTTC
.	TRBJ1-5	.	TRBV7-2	CASSLTRDGNQPQHF	TGTGCCAGCAGCTTAACCAGGGATGGCAATCAGCCCCAGCATTTT
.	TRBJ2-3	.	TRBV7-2	CASSLPLGSRADTQYF	TGTGCCAGCAGCCTCCCCCTGGGGTCTAGAGCAGATACGCAGTATTTT
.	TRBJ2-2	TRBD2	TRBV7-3	CASSPRGGARGGTGELFF	TGTGCCAGCAGCCCCCGCGGGGGGGCGAGAGGGGGCACCGGGGAGCTGTTTTTT
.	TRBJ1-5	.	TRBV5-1	CASSLGDWDNSNQPQHF	TGCGCCAGCAGCTTGGGAGATTGGGACAATAGCAATCAGCCCCAGCATTTT
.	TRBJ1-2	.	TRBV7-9	CASSSLGTGGYTF	TGTGCCAGCAGCTCCCTAGGGACGGGTGGCTACACCTTC
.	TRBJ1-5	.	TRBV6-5	CASRSTGNQPQHF	TGTGCCAGCAGGTCGACAGGAAATCAGCCCCAGCATTTT
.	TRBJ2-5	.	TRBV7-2	CASSPMGAQETQYF	TGTGCCAGCAGCCCTATGGGAGCTCAAGAGACCCAGTACTTC
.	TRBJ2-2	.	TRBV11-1	CASSLVLGNTGELFF	TGTGCCAGCAGCTTAGTTCTCGGGAACACCGGGGAGCTGTTTTTT
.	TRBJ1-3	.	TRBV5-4	CASKKTGHSGNTIYF	TGTGCCAGCAAAAAGACAGGACACTCTGGAAACACCATATATTTT
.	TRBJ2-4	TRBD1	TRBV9	CASSVEGAAKNIQYF	TGTGCCAGCAGCGTAGAGGGGGCGGCCAAAAACATTCAGTACTTC
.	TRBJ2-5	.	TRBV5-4	CASSPSFQETQYF	TGTGCCAGCAGCCCGTCGTTCCAAGAGACCCAGTACTTC
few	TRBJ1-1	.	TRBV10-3	CAISESLALPPMNTEAFF	TGTGCCATCAGTGAGTCGCTAGCACTTCCCCCTATGAACACTGAAGCTTTCTTT
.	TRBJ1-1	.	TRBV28	CASSFDPNTEAFF	TGTGCCAGCAGTTTTGATCCGAACACTGAAGCTTTCTTT
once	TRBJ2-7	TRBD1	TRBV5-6	CASSPTGGSSYEQYF	TGTGCCAGCAGCCCAACAGGGGGAAGCTCCTACGAGCAGTACTTC
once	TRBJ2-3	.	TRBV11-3	CASSLRSPTDTQYF	TGTGCCAGCAGCTTACGATCCCCCACAGATACGCAGTATTTT
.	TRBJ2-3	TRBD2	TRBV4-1	CASSLAPLGGAEDTQYF	TGCGCCAGCAGCCTAGCCCCCCTCGGGGGGGCAGAGGATACGCAGTATTTT
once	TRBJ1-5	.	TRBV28	CASSLAGGPSQPQHF	TGTGCCAGCAGTTTAGCCGGCGGGCCTAGCCAGCCCCAGCATTTT
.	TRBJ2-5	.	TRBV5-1	CASSLGDQGRETQYF	TGCGCCAGCAGCTTGGGGGATCAGGGTCGAGAGACCCAGTACTTC
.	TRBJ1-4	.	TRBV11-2	CASSLMSSVEKLFF	TGTGCCAGCAGCTTAATGTCCAGTGTGGAAAAACTGTTTTTT
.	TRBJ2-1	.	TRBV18	CASSPGRDNEQFF	TGTGCCAGCTCACCGGGGAGAGACAATGAGCAGTTCTTC
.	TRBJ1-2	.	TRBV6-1	CASSDSSSGTKANYGYTF	TGTGCCAGCAGTGATTCATCCTCCGGGACAAAAGCTAACTATGGCTACACCTTC